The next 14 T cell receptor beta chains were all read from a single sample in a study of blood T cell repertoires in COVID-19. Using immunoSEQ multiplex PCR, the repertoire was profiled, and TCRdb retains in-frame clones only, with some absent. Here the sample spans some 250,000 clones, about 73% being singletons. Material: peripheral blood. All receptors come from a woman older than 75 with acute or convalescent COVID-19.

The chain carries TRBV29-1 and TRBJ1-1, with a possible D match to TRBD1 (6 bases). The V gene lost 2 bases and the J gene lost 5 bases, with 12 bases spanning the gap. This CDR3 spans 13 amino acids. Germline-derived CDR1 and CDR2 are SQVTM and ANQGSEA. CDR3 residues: CSVETGYRTEAFF. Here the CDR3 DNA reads TGCAGCGTTGAAACAGGGTATCGGACTGAAGCTTTCTTT.

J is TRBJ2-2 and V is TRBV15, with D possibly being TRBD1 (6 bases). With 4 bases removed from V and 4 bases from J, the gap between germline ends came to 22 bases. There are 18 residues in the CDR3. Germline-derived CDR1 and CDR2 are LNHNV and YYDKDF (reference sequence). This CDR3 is CATSTPTGKKGLTGELFF. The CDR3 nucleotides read TGTGCCACCAGCACACCTACAGGGAAGAAGGGCCTCACCGGGGAGCTGTTTTTT.

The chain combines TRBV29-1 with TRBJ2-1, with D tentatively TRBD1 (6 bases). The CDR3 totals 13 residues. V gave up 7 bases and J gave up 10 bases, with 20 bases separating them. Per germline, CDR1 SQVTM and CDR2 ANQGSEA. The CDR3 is CSGPGQGNGEQFF. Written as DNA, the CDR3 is TGCAGCGGCCCCGGGCAGGGGAACGGGGAGCAGTTCTTC.

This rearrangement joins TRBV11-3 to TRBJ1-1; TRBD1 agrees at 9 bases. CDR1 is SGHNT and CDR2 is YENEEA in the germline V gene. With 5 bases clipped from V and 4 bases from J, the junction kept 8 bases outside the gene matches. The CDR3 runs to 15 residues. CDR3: CASSLGTGLGTEAFF. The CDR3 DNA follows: TGTGCCAGCAGCCTCGGGACAGGGCTGGGCACTGAAGCTTTCTTT.

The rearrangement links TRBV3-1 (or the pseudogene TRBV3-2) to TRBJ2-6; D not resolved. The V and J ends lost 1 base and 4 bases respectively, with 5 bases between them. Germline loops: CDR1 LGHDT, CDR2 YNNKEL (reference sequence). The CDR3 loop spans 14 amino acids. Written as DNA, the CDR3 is TGTGCCAGCAGCCAAGTAGTCGGGGCCAACGTCCTGACTTTC. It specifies CASSQVVGANVLTF.

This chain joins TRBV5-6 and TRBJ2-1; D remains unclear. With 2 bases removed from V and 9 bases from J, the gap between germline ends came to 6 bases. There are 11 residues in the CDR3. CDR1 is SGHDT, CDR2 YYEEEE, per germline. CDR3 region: CASSLTTEQFF. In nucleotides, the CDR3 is TGTGCCAGCAGCTTAACTACTGAGCAGTTCTTC.

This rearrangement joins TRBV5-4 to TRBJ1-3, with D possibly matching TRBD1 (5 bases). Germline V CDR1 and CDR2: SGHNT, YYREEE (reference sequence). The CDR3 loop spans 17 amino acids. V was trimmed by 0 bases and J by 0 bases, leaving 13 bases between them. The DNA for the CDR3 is TGTGCCAGCAGCTTGGCGATTGGGGGGGGCTCTGGAAACACCATATATTTT. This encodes CASSLAIGGGSGNTIYF.

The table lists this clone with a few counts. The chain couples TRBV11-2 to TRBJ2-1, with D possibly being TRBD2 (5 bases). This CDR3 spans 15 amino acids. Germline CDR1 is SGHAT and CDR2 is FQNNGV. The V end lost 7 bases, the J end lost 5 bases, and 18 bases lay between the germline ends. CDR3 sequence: CASNQLAYLHNEQFF. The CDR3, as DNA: TGTGCCAGCAACCAGCTAGCTTACTTACACAATGAGCAGTTCTTC.

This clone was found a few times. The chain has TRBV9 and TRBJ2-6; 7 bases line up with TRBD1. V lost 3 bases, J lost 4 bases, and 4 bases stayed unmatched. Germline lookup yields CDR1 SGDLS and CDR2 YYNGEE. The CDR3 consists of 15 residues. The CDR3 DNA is TGTGCCAGCAGCGCTACAGGGGCCGGGGCCAACGTCCTGACTTTC. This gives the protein CASSATGAGANVLTF.

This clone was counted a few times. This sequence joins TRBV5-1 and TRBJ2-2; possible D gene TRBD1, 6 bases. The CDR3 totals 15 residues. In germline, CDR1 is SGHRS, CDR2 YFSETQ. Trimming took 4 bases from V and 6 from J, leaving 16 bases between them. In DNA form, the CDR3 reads TGCGCCAGCAGCGAAGGAACAGGGTCGGCCGGGGAGCTGTTTTTT. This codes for CASSEGTGSAGELFF.

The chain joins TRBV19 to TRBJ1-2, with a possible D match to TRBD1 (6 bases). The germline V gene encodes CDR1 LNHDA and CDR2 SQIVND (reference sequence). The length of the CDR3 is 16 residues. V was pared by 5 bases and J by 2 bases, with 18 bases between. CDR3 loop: CASSSIRLQGNYGYTF. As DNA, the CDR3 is TGTGCCAGTAGTTCCATTCGGCTACAGGGAAACTATGGCTACACCTTC.

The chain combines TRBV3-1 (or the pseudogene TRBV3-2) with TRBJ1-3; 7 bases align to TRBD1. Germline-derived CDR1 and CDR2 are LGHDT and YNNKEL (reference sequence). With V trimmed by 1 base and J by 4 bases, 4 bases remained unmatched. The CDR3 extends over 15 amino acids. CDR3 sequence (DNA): TGTGCCAGCAGCCAAGGAGAGGGGGCCGGAAACACCATATATTTT. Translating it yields CASSQGEGAGNTIYF.

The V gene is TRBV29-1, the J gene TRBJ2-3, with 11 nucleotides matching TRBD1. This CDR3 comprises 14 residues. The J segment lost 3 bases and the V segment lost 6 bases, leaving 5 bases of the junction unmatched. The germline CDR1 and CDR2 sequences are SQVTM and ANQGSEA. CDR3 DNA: TGCAGCGTGAGTCGGGACAGGGGGACAGATACGCAGTATTTT. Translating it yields CSVSRDRGTDTQYF.

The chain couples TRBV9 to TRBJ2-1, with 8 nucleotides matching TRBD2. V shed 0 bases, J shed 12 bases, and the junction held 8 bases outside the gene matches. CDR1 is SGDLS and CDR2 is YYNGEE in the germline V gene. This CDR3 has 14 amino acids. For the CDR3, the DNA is TGTGCCAGCAGCGTAGGGGGACTAGGGTCGGGGCAGTTCTTC. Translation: CASSVGGLGSGQFF.